One and the same sample provided the 14 T cell receptor beta chains below, sequenced in a study of blood T cell repertoires in COVID-19. The assay was immunoSEQ multiplex PCR, and TCRdb's table has in-frame clones only and misses some. The sample consists of about 260,000 clones, 80% to 90% of them appearing once. Sequenced sample: peripheral blood. The receptors shown here come from a woman aged 40 to 50 with acute or convalescent COVID-19.

V usage is TRBV27 and J usage is TRBJ1-6; 9 bases fit TRBD1. V gave up 2 bases and J gave up 8 bases; unmatched junction bases: 4. The CDR3 is made up of 15 amino acids. Germline V gene data show CDR1 as MNHEY and CDR2 as SMNVEV (reference sequence). The CDR3 DNA reads as TGTGCCAGCAGTTTACTGGGACAGGGTGATTCACCCCTCCACTTT. This encodes CASSLLGQGDSPLHF.

V usage is TRBV5-4 and J usage is TRBJ1-1; D gene uncertain. The V end lost 5 bases, the J end lost 2 bases, and 10 bases lay between the germline ends. The CDR3 runs to 13 residues. Looked up from germline, CDR1 is SGHNT and CDR2 is YYREEE (reference sequence). The CDR3 here is CASRPQDNTEAFF. CDR3 DNA: TGTGCCAGCAGACCTCAGGATAACACTGAAGCTTTCTTT.

The chain has TRBV11-2 and TRBJ1-1; TRBD1 aligns across 8 bases. The junction had 7 bases not matched to a gene; V was cut back by 2 bases and J by 11 bases. Germline V gene sequence: CDR1 SGHAT, CDR2 FQNNGV. This CDR3 region has 13 residues. CDR3 in DNA: TGTGCCAGCAGCTTACGCGGCAGGGGGCTGGCTTTCTTT. Translation gives CASSLRGRGLAFF.

The gene calls are TRBV7-2 and TRBJ2-3, with D possibly being TRBD1 (5 bases). Germline V CDR1 and CDR2: SGHTA, FQGNSA. The V end lost 2 bases, the J end lost 3 bases, and 9 bases lay between the germline ends. The CDR3 spans 14 residues. CDR3 DNA: TGTGCCAGCAGCTTAAGAGCAGGGACAGATACGCAGTATTTT. Its protein is CASSLRAGTDTQYF.

With regard to this clone: This CDR3 is also generated by other DNA sequences in the sample. The CDR3, as DNA: TGCGCCAGCAGCTTAGGCAGGGGCAGCACTGAAGCTTTCTTT. Translation: CASSLGRGSTEAFF. The V gene is TRBV5-1, the J gene TRBJ1-1, with a possible D match to TRBD1 (6 bases). The CDR3 spans 14 residues. The V and J ends lost 2 bases and 4 bases respectively, with 12 bases between them. Per germline, CDR1 SGHRS and CDR2 YFSETQ.

The V gene is TRBV5-4, the J gene TRBJ2-5; 7 bases are a match to TRBD2. Germline lookup yields CDR1 SGHNT and CDR2 YYREEE (reference sequence). After removal of 4 bases from V and 3 bases from J, the junction contained 12 bases not matched to a gene. The CDR3 consists of 16 residues. CDR3 sequence reads: CASSPPWMGGEETQYF. The CDR3, as DNA: TGTGCCAGCAGCCCACCCTGGATGGGGGGGGAAGAGACCCAGTACTTC.

The genes are TRBV25-1 and TRBJ1-6, with 9 nucleotides matching TRBD1. V lost 10 bases and J lost 12; bases outside the gene matches: 13. Germline V lookup: CDR1 MGHDK, CDR2 SYGVNS. This CDR3 region has 14 residues. The DNA for the CDR3 is TGTGCCACCGGCGGGGACAGGGCTAGGGTACCCCTCCACTTT. Protein sequence: CATGGDRARVPLHF.

This sequence joins TRBV9 and TRBJ1-2; 8 bases are a match to TRBD1. The CDR3 loop spans 15 amino acids. J gave up 8 bases and V 0 bases, and 9 bases lay outside the gene matches. Germline V CDR1 and CDR2: SGDLS, YYNGEE. The CDR3 DNA reads TGTGCCAGCAGCGTAGCTATCCAGGGGGCGGAGGGCTACACCTTC. Protein: CASSVAIQGAEGYTF.

V gene TRBV24-1 combines with J gene TRBJ1-5; possible D gene TRBD1, 5 bases. The CDR3 is 14 residues long. Looked up from germline, CDR1 is KGHDR and CDR2 is SFDVKD. Deletions cut 9 bases from V and 1 base from J, with 12 bases between. The CDR3 here is CATGRGGSNQPQHF. The CDR3 DNA sequence: TGTGCCACCGGTCGGGGGGGGAGCAATCAGCCCCAGCATTTT.

This clone has a handful of counts. CDR3 amino acids: CASRGQFNEKLFF. Written as DNA, the CDR3 is TGTGCCAGCCGGGGACAGTTTAATGAAAAACTGTTTTTT. The chain employs TRBV19 and TRBJ1-4, with 7 bases aligning to TRBD1. The J segment lost 4 bases and the V segment lost 9 bases, leaving 5 bases of the junction unmatched. The CDR3 loop spans 13 amino acids. The germline V gene has CDR1 LNHDA and CDR2 SQIVND (reference sequence).

This chain links TRBV3-1 (or the pseudogene TRBV3-2) with TRBJ2-4, with 7 bases fitting TRBD1. CDR3 length: 15 residues. V lost 1 base, J lost 6 bases, and 6 bases stayed unmatched. Per germline, CDR1 LGHDT and CDR2 YNNKEL (reference sequence). CDR3: CASSQAGRGTNIQYF. The CDR3 nucleotides read TGTGCCAGCAGCCAAGCGGGCAGGGGGACAAACATTCAGTACTTC.

CDR3 DNA: TGCGCCAGCAGCTTGGTCGGCGGGGTCAGCTCCTATAATTCACCCCTCCACTTT. This encodes CASSLVGGVSSYNSPLHF. This chain uses TRBV5-1 with TRBJ1-6, with unresolved D. Trimming pared 0 bases from V and 0 bases from J, leaving 13 bases between. The germline gives CDR1 SGHRS, CDR2 YFSETQ. The CDR3 extends over 18 amino acids.

The chain combines TRBV5-4 with TRBJ1-1; D remains ambiguous. Trimming removed 3 bases from V and 2 bases from J, with 8 bases in between. Germline CDR1 reads SGHNT; CDR2 reads YYREEE (reference sequence). The CDR3 has 13 amino acids. The CDR3 nucleotides are TGTGCCAGCAGCTCCGACTCTAACACTGAAGCTTTCTTT. As protein: CASSSDSNTEAFF.

This clone was seen more than once but under ten times. The chain carries TRBV23-1 and TRBJ2-7; a weak D match, TRBD1 (6 bases). TRBV23-1 is noted as an ORF with a role that remains uncertain. This CDR3 has 17 residues. V lost 2 bases, J lost 6 bases, and 23 bases lay in between. As DNA, the CDR3 is TGCGCCAGCAGTCAAGAAATTTCCGACAGTATGGGGGCCGAGCAGTACGTC. Its protein product is CASSQEISDSMGAEQYV.